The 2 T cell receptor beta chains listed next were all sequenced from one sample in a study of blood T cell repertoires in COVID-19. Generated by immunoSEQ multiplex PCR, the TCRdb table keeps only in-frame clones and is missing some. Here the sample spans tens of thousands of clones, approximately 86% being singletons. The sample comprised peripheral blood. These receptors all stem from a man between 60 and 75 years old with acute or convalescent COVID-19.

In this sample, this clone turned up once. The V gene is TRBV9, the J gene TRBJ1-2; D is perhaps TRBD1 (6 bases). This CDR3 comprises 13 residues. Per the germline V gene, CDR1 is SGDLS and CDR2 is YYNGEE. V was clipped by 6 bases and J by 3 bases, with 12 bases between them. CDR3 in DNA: TGTGCCAGCAACAGACAGGATCACTATGGCTACACCTTC. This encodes CASNRQDHYGYTF.

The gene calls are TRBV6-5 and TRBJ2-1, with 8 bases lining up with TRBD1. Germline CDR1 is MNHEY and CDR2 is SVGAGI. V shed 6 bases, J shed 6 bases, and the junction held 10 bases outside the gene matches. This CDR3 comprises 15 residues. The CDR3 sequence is CASRKDRAGFNEQFF. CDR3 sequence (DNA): TGTGCCAGCAGAAAGGACAGGGCGGGGTTCAATGAGCAGTTCTTC.